The following is a T cell receptor (beta chain) sequence with its context. Its antigen is not known. The authors sequenced TCR beta from blood CD8+ and CD4+ T cells. Bulk CD8+ and CD4+ cells came from magnetic negative isolation; CD8+ TEMRA by FACS. The data are from a study of CD8 T cells in Susac syndrome. Findings and limits, study-wide: As acknowledged by the study, its TCR sequencing and HLA analysis included a relatively small number of individuals.

With random hexamers, reverse transcription was performed on roughly 0.5 to 1 ug of RNA. An immunoSEQ multiplex PCR amplified TCR beta CDR3 over 54 Vbeta and 13 Jbeta. TCRdb re-called the immunoSEQ multiplex PCR reads through MiXCR, storing one row per CDR3 protein. The data show approximately 270,000 distinct CDR3 sequences, 90% to 95% seen once. The CDR3 contains 14 residues. Germline CDR1 and CDR2: LGHDT and YNNKEL (reference sequence). V was pared by 4 bases and J by 4 bases, with 13 bases between. The clonotype comes from a human donor with multiple sclerosis. Sequencing was done on a sample of CD4+ T cells from PBMCs. V is TRBV3-1 and J is TRBJ1-2, with D uncertain. In DNA form, the CDR3 reads TGTGCCAGCAGCCGTACTCGGGTGTCCTATGGCTACACCTTC. Residues: CASSRTRVSYGYTF.